These 22 T cell receptor beta chains were all obtained from the same sample, sequenced in a study of follicular helper T cells after annual influenza vaccination (dated by TCRdb to 2017 to 2019). Library preparation used the immunoSEQ multiplex PCR assay. The table comes from immuneACCESS by way of TCRdb, which keeps in-frame sequences with V and J called. Part of the clones is missing from these tables; in studies checked, under half for an unresolved V gene and the rest for unknown reasons. This sample has 26,000 or so clones in its table, and about 82% of those were observed once. The ten largest clones add up to approximately 1.3% of the sample. Sample time point, as interpreted from the label and publication: 2014-2015 season, pre-vaccination. The sequencing here drew on CXCR5+ CD38- circulating T follicular helper cells from blood, taken on the day of influenza vaccination. In light of the paper, this sample's cell subset or site label describes: circulating Tfh, non-naive CD4+CXCR5+PD-1+ (ICOS+CD38+ or ICOS-CD38-). These receptors were taken from an adult who received the influenza vaccine.

The J gene is TRBJ1-2, the V gene TRBV7-2, with D tentatively TRBD1 (5 bases). The germline V and J ends were trimmed by 5 bases and 5 bases, with 9 bases remaining between them. CDR1 and CDR2 from the germline V gene are SGHTA and FQGNSA. The CDR3 consists of 12 residues. CDR3 DNA sequence: TGTGCCAGCAGCCTCCGACAGTATGGCTACACCTTC. Its translation is CASSLRQYGYTF. Filled out from reference TRBV7-2 and TRBJ1-2, the complete variable domain reads GAGVSQSPSNKVTEKGKDVELRCDPISGHTALYWYRQSLGQGLEFLIYFQGNSAPDKSGLPSDRFSAERTGGSVSTLTIQRTQQEDSAVYLCASSLRQYGYTFGSGTRLTVV.

The chain carries TRBV4-1 and TRBJ2-7; 8 bases match TRBD1. This CDR3 region has 15 residues. Germline lookup yields CDR1 MGHRA and CDR2 YSYEKL. V gave up 0 bases and J gave up 3 bases; unmatched junction bases: 4. CDR3 sequence: CASSQDPDRDYEQYF. CDR3 DNA: TGCGCCAGCAGCCAAGACCCGGACAGGGACTACGAGCAGTACTTC.

The V gene is TRBV6-1, the J gene TRBJ1-5; D is unclear. This CDR3 is built from 14 residues. V lost 10 bases, J lost 0 bases, and 13 bases lay in between. CDR1 is MNHNS and CDR2 is SASEGT in the germline V gene. CDR3 protein: CATATLYSNQPQHF. The CDR3 bases are TGTGCCACCGCGACACTGTATAGCAATCAGCCCCAGCATTTT.

This rearrangement joins TRBV20-1 to TRBJ2-3; TRBD1 aligns across 8 bases. V lost 6 bases, J lost 4 bases, and 0 bases stayed unmatched. Germline lookup yields CDR1 DFQATT and CDR2 SNEGSKA (reference sequence). This CDR3 spans 11 amino acids. The CDR3 DNA sequence: TGCAGTGCGGACAGGGCAGATACGCAGTATTTT. It is translated as CSADRADTQYF.

The chain recombines TRBV29-1 with TRBJ2-3; TRBD2 matches at 8 bases. Germline CDR1 and CDR2: SQVTM and ANQGSEA. The CDR3 extends over 15 amino acids. V shed 6 bases, J shed 2 bases, and the junction held 10 bases outside the gene matches. The CDR3 region is CSVRLSGGNTDTQYF. CDR3 sequence (DNA): TGCAGCGTGCGGCTAAGCGGGGGCAACACAGATACGCAGTATTTT.

V gene TRBV10-3 combines with J gene TRBJ1-3; 7 bases are a match to TRBD1. Germline CDR1 ENHRY, CDR2 SYGVKD. The CDR3 length is 16 residues. V was pared by 7 bases and J by 0 bases, with 9 bases of the junction left unmatched. CDR3 amino acids: CAITPGGQHSGNTIYF. CDR3 in DNA: TGTGCCATCACCCCAGGGGGACAGCACTCTGGAAACACCATATATTTT.

The rearrangement links TRBV18 to TRBJ2-1, with D unclear. Germline values: CDR1 KGHSH, CDR2 LQKENI. The CDR3 length is 20 residues. Deletions cut 0 bases from V and 0 bases from J, with 21 bases between. DNA of the CDR3: TGTGCCAGCTCACCACCAAAACGTCGTGCCCTCCTGAGCTCCTACAATGAGCAGTTCTTC. Its protein product is CASSPPKRRALLSSYNEQFF.

The J gene is TRBJ2-3, the V gene TRBV2; TRBD2 is a possible D gene (5 bases). The germline gives CDR1 SNHLY, CDR2 FYNNEI. Trimming cost V 8 bases and J 6 bases, with 18 bases left between them. The CDR3 contains 14 residues. The CDR3 DNA reads as TGTGCCAGCGGTTGGGGAGCAGAATCGGATACGCAGTATTTT. It yields the protein CASGWGAESDTQYF.

The count of this clone is one. This chain connects TRBV23-1 to TRBJ1-5; D is unresolved. TRBV23-1 is placed among ORFs of uncertain function. V gave up 9 bases and J gave up 6 bases, with 21 bases separating them. This CDR3 is built from 15 residues. The CDR3 DNA follows: TGCGCCAGAATTGGGGAGAGGTGGTTTGTTCAGCCCCAGCATTTT. It encodes CARIGERWFVQPQHF.

The CDR3, as DNA: TGTGCCAGCACCAGGGATGGGAGGGGTTACGAGCAGTACTTC. This sequence encodes CASTRDGRGYEQYF. The V and J genes are TRBV28 and TRBJ2-7; 7 bases line up with TRBD2. Germline-derived CDR1 and CDR2 are MDHEN and SYDVKM. CDR3 length equals 14 residues. V trimming: 7 bases; J trimming: 4 bases; junction bases outside the gene matches: 10.

The chain uses TRBV30 and TRBJ2-3; D perhaps matches TRBD2 (6 bases). The CDR3 spans 14 residues. The germline V and J ends were trimmed by 2 bases and 0 bases, with 9 bases remaining between them. CDR1 is GTSNPN, CDR2 SVGIG, per germline (reference sequence). CDR3 in DNA: TGTGCCTGGAGTATGGGGGGTAGCACAGATACGCAGTATTTT. Encoded protein: CAWSMGGSTDTQYF.

V is TRBV5-4 and J is TRBJ2-7; TRBD2 matches at 11 bases. V shed 4 bases and J 4 bases; nucleotides not matched to a gene: 7. CDR3 length: 15 residues. CDR1 and CDR2 (germline): SGHNT, YYREEE (reference sequence). CDR3 nucleotides: TGTGCCAGCAGCCCATCCGGGACTAGCGGTTACGAGCAGTACTTC. Its protein product is CASSPSGTSGYEQYF.

The chain recombines TRBV7-8 with TRBJ1-2, with TRBD1 matching 8 bases. The CDR3 totals 14 residues. Germline CDR1 SGHVS, CDR2 FQNEAQ. The junction had 10 bases not matched to a gene; V was cut back by 3 bases and J by 10 bases. CDR3 amino acids: CASSFRSDRAAYTF. CDR3 sequence (DNA): TGTGCCAGCAGCTTTAGGTCGGACAGGGCAGCCTACACCTTC.

The V call is TRBV7-2, the J call TRBJ2-3; tentative D call: TRBD2 (6 bases). This CDR3 is 15 amino acids long. Germline lookup yields CDR1 SGHTA and CDR2 FQGNSA. The V end lost 3 bases, the J end lost 0 bases, and 10 bases lay between the germline ends. This CDR3 reads CASSLWGDSTDTQYF. CDR3 bases: TGTGCCAGCAGCTTGTGGGGGGACAGCACAGATACGCAGTATTTT.

The genes are TRBV19 and TRBJ2-1; the D gene is possibly TRBD1 (6 bases). This CDR3 is built from 11 residues. The germline CDR1 and CDR2 sequences are LNHDA and SQIVND (reference sequence). V lost 8 bases to trimming and J lost 8 bases, with 10 bases between them. The CDR3 here is CASDRGYEQFF. The CDR3, as DNA: TGTGCCAGTGATAGGGGGTATGAGCAGTTCTTC.

CDR3 loop: CASNAQGVGSGANVLTF. The CDR3 DNA reads as TGTGCCAGTAATGCACAGGGGGTAGGGTCTGGGGCCAACGTCCTGACTTTC. The V call is TRBV19, the J call TRBJ2-6; 8 positions match TRBD1. Trimming cost V 7 bases and J 1 base; bases outside gene matches: 9. This CDR3 region has 17 residues. CDR1 and CDR2 (germline): LNHDA, SQIVND (reference sequence).

The chain joins TRBV2 to TRBJ2-2, with 8 bases lining up with TRBD2. The junction had 5 bases not matched to a gene; V was cut back by 2 bases and J by 0 bases. The CDR3 is 17 amino acids. Germline-derived CDR1 and CDR2 are SNHLY and FYNNEI. CDR3 in amino acids: CASSEPAGGSNTGELFF. For the CDR3, the DNA is TGTGCCAGCAGTGAACCGGCGGGGGGATCGAACACCGGGGAGCTGTTTTTT.

The V and J genes are TRBV19 and TRBJ2-3; 9 positions agree with TRBD2. The V and J ends lost 6 bases and 5 bases, in that order; junction bases with no gene match: 12. CDR3 length equals 16 residues. The germline V gene has CDR1 LNHDA and CDR2 SQIVND (reference sequence). The CDR3 reads CASSYRSGGKRDTQYF. The CDR3 DNA follows: TGTGCCAGTAGCTACCGTAGCGGGGGTAAAAGAGATACGCAGTATTTT.

V usage is TRBV18 and J usage is TRBJ1-1; D uncertain. This CDR3 has 16 residues. Trimming shortened V by 2 bases and J by 0 bases, and 13 bases separated the two germline ends. Germline V lookup: CDR1 KGHSH, CDR2 LQKENI. This chain's CDR3 is CASSPSTRGVNTEAFF. The DNA for the CDR3 is TGTGCCAGCTCACCATCCACACGGGGTGTGAACACTGAAGCTTTCTTT.

The chain uses TRBV5-4 and TRBJ2-5, with a tentative D call TRBD1 (6 bases). V gave up 0 bases and J gave up 2 bases, with 8 bases separating them. Germline V lookup: CDR1 SGHNT, CDR2 YYREEE (reference sequence). The length of the CDR3 is 14 residues. The CDR3 region is CASSLGRGQETQYF. The CDR3 DNA reads as TGTGCCAGCAGCTTGGGAAGGGGGCAAGAGACCCAGTACTTC.

The gene calls are TRBV6-1 and TRBJ2-3; 11 positions match TRBD2. This CDR3 is 15 amino acids long. The junction had 2 bases not matched to a gene; V was cut back by 5 bases and J by 1 base. Germline V gene lookup returns CDR1 MNHNS and CDR2 SASEGT. This chain's CDR3 is CASSSGLAGTDTQYF. The DNA for the CDR3 is TGTGCCAGCAGTTCGGGACTAGCGGGCACAGATACGCAGTATTTT.

The count of this clone is one. The V and J genes are TRBV6-1 and TRBJ1-3; D uncertain. Trimming removed 0 bases at V and 8 bases at J, with 5 bases between. The length of the CDR3 is 12 residues. Germline V gene lookup returns CDR1 MNHNS and CDR2 SASEGT. CDR3: CASSEAAYTIYF. The CDR3 DNA follows: TGTGCCAGCAGTGAAGCCGCGTACACCATATATTTT.